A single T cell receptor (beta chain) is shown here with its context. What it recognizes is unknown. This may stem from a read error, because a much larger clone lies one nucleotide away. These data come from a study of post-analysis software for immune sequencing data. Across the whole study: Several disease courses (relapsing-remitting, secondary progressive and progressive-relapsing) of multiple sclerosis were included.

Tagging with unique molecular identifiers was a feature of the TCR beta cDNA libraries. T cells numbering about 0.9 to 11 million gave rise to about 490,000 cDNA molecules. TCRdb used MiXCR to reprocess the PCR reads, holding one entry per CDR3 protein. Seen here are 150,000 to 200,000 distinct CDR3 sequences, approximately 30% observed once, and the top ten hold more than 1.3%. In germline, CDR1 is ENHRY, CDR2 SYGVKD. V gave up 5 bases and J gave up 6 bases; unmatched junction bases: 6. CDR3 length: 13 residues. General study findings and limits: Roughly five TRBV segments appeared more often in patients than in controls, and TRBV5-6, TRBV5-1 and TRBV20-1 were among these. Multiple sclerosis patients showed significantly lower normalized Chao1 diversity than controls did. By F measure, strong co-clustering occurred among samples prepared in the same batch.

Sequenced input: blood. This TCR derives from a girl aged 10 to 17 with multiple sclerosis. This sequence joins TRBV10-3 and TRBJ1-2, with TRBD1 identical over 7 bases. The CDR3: CAISQTGKDGYTF. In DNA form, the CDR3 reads TGTGCCATCAGTCAGACAGGGAAGGATGGCTACACCTTC.